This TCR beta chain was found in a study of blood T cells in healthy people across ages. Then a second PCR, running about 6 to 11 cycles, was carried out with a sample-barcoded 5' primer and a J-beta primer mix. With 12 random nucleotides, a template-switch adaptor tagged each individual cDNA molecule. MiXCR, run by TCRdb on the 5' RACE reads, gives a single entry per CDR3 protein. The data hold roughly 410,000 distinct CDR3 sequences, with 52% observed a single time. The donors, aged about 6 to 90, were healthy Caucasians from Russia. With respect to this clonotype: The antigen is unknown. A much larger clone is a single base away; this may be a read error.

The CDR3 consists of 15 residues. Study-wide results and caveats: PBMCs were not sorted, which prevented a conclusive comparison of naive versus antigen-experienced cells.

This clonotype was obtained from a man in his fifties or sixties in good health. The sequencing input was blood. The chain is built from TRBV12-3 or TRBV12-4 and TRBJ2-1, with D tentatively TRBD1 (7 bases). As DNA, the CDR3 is TGTACCAGCACTACGACAGGGAGGCTTCCCAATGAGCAGTTCTTC. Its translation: CTSTTTGRLPNEQFF.